This T cell receptor beta chain was sequenced in a study of blood T cell repertoires in COVID-19. Study-wide background: The United States, Italy and Spain were the sources of the acute and convalescent COVID-19 samples. From T cells, B-cell-depleted T cells, or PBMCs came the material, which was cDNA or gDNA.

V shed 5 bases and J 3 bases; nucleotides not matched to a gene: 13. In germline, CDR1 is LGHNA, CDR2 YSLEER. The length of the CDR3 is 17 residues. Authors' methods: Amplification of reference gene primers provided the estimated nucleated cell counts. Method: immunoSEQ multiplex PCR; TCRdb's copy keeps in-frame clones and lacks some. V and J calls and clone size come straight from that table; D and trimming were deduced from the DNA. Among 150,000 or so clones listed, roughly 80% were seen once. The sample comprised peripheral blood. The receptor was isolated from a woman older than 75 with acute or convalescent COVID-19. V usage is TRBV4-3 and J usage is TRBJ2-7; 10 nucleotides agree with TRBD1. CDR3 region: CASSFTLPGQGIYEQYF. DNA for the CDR3: TGCGCCAGCAGCTTTACCTTACCGGGACAGGGGATCTACGAGCAGTACTTC.